This T cell receptor beta chain was obtained from a study of blood T cell repertoires in COVID-19. The table came from immunoSEQ multiplex PCR; TCRdb's copy has only in-frame clones and leaves some out. This table holds hundreds of thousands of clones, around 83% found once. CDR1 and CDR2 (germline): KGHSH, LQKENI. The ends were cut back, 3 bases at V and 8 bases at J, with 13 bases in the middle. CDR3 length: 13 residues. The material sequenced was PBMCs or T cells enriched from blood (not recorded which). The chain carries TRBV18 and TRBJ1-2; D is possibly TRBD1 (5 bases). This TCR came from a man between 40 and 49 years old who had been exposed to COVID-19. This chain's CDR3 is CASSPNGGDGYTF. In DNA, the CDR3 is TGTGCCAGCTCACCTAATGGGGGGGACGGCTACACCTTC.